This section outlines one TCR beta chain sequence together with its context. These data originate in a study of technical replicates of blood from a few donors. Clones were read by immunoSEQ multiplex PCR, and TCRdb kept only the in-frame ones, dropping some. The sample has about 83,000 clones, 85% to 95% seen once. With 8 bases removed from V and 1 base from J, the gap between germline ends came to 14 bases. The CDR3 is 14 residues long. Germline V gene data show CDR1 as MDHEN and CDR2 as SYDVKM. The chain links TRBV28 to TRBJ1-1; D uncertain. The sequencing input was T cells isolated from PBMCs. The origin of this receptor is a human donor in good health. In DNA, the CDR3 is TGTGCCAGCTCTTCAGGATTGGGGAACACTGAAGCTTTCTTT. The encoded protein is CASSSGLGNTEAFF. The full variable domain, in which reference TRBV28 and TRBJ1-1 provide the parts outside the CDR3, is DVKVTQSSRYLVKRTGEKVFLECVQDMDHENMFWYRQDPGLGLRLIYFSYDVKMKEKGDIPEGYSVSREKKERFSLILESASTNQTSMYLCASSSGLGNTEAFFGQGTRLTVV.